Following are 10 T cell receptor beta chains from one sample sequenced in a study of cytomegalovirus exposure and HLA in healthy donors. The study ran its PCR with 60 Vbeta and 13 Jbeta primers. Here immunoSEQ multiplex PCR was the method, and the copy in TCRdb shows in-frame clones only, minus some. The table shows 150,000 to 200,000 clones, with 65% to 75% occurring only once. The sequencing sample was made of PBMCs. The receptors shown here come from a human donor in good health.

The V and J genes are TRBV13 and TRBJ2-6; D may be TRBD1 (6 bases). V lost 1 base, J lost 3 bases, and 10 bases lay in between. Per germline, CDR1 PRHDT and CDR2 FYEKMQ (reference sequence). This CDR3 has 16 amino acids. The CDR3 nucleotides read TGTGCCAGCAGCTTAGATACAGGGTTTGGGGCCAACGTCCTGACTTTC. Protein sequence: CASSLDTGFGANVLTF.

This clone was found a few times. This chain joins TRBV4-3 and TRBJ1-1; D is possibly TRBD1 (6 bases). Germline CDR1 is LGHNA and CDR2 is YSLEER. The CDR3 consists of 13 residues. V was shortened by 7 bases and J by 1 base, with 10 bases between the two germline ends. This chain's CDR3 is CASTGHPNTEAFF. CDR3 coding DNA: TGCGCCAGCACGGGACACCCGAACACTGAAGCTTTCTTT.

J is TRBJ1-2 and V is TRBV15; 7 nucleotides line up with TRBD1. Germline CDR1 reads LNHNV; CDR2 reads YYDKDF (reference sequence). The CDR3 length is 16 residues. V was pared by 0 bases and J by 3 bases, with 7 bases of the junction left unmatched. The CDR3 coding sequence is TGTGCCACCAGCAGAGATTCTTTGGGACAGCACTATGGCTACACCTTC. Translated: CATSRDSLGQHYGYTF.

The chain carries TRBV27 and TRBJ2-2; TRBD1 is a possible D gene (6 bases). The CDR3 is 15 amino acids. The germline V gene has CDR1 MNHEY and CDR2 SMNVEV (reference sequence). Trimming took off 2 bases at V and 5 bases at J, with 12 bases between the two ends. The CDR3 loop reads CASSLIAGETGELFF. The CDR3 DNA follows: TGTGCCAGCAGTTTAATAGCAGGGGAGACCGGGGAGCTGTTTTTT.

The chain carries TRBV7-2 and TRBJ2-5; 7 nucleotides match TRBD2. Germline V gene sequence: CDR1 SGHTA, CDR2 FQGNSA. The V and J ends lost 1 base and 1 base, in that order; junction bases with no gene match: 3. This CDR3 region has 15 residues. The CDR3 DNA follows: TGTGCCAGCAGCTTAGTTGGGGGGGTCCAAGAGACCCAGTACTTC. As protein: CASSLVGGVQETQYF.

This clone was observed a handful of times. The chain uses TRBV7-9 and TRBJ2-5; TRBD2 is a possible D gene (5 bases). Germline loops: CDR1 SEHNR, CDR2 FQNEAQ (reference sequence). The CDR3 sequence is 13 residues long. V lost 5 bases, J lost 1 base, and 8 bases lay in between. CDR3: CASSPSGQETQYF. CDR3 DNA: TGTGCCAGCAGCCCAAGCGGCCAAGAGACCCAGTACTTC.

This chain joins TRBV6-1 and TRBJ2-7, with D hard to call. Germline V lookup: CDR1 MNHNS, CDR2 SASEGT. The CDR3 spans 14 residues. Trimming cost V 1 base and J 0 bases, with 7 bases left between them. CDR3 sequence reads: CASSEGRNSYEQYF. The CDR3 nucleotides read TGTGCCAGCAGTGAAGGGCGGAACTCCTACGAGCAGTACTTC.

This clone was counted a few times. The chain uses TRBV11-1 and TRBJ1-2, with D possibly TRBD1 on 5 matching bases. Looked up from germline, CDR1 is SGHAT and CDR2 is FQDESV (reference sequence). The CDR3 extends over 13 amino acids. Trimming took off 5 bases at V and 8 bases at J, with 15 bases between the two ends. The CDR3 bases are TGTGCCAGCAGCCCCGGGGGGAGCTGCGGCTACACCTTC. Its protein is CASSPGGSCGYTF. Together with reference TRBV11-1 and TRBJ1-2, the CDR3 gives the full variable domain: EAEVAQSPRYKITEKSQAVAFWCDPISGHATLYWYRQILGQGPELLVQFQDESVVDDSQLPKDRFSAERLKGVDSTLKIQPAELGDSAMYLCASSPGGSCGYTFGSGTRLTVV.

In regard to this clone: Other DNA sequences in the sample encode the same CDR3. This sequence joins TRBV6-6 and TRBJ1-2; weak D call: TRBD1 (6 bases). The CDR3 extends over 13 amino acids. V gave up 6 bases and J gave up 2 bases, with 10 bases separating them. The germline V gene has CDR1 MNHNY and CDR2 SVGAGI (reference sequence). The CDR3 sequence: CASSPGTNYGYTF. As DNA, the CDR3 is TGTGCCAGCAGCCCCGGGACAAACTATGGCTACACCTTC.

The chain couples TRBV2 to TRBJ1-5, with D possibly TRBD1 on 6 matching bases. The CDR3 runs 17 residues. In germline, CDR1 is SNHLY, CDR2 FYNNEI. V was cut by 0 bases and J by 3 bases, with 15 bases left in between. CDR3 sequence (DNA): TGTGCCAGCAGTGAAGCGCTGGGGCAGGGGAACAATCAGCCCCAGCATTTT. Amino acid sequence: CASSEALGQGNNQPQHF.